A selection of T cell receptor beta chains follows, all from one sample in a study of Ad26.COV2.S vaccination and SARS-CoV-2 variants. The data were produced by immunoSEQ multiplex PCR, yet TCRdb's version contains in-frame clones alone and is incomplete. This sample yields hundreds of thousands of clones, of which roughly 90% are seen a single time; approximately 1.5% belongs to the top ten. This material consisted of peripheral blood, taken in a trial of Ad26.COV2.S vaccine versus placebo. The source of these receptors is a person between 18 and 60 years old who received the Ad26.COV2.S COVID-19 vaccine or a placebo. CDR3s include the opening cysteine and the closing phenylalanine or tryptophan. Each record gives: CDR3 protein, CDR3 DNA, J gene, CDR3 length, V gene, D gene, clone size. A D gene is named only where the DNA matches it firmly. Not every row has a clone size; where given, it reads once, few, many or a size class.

cdr3_aa: CASSPPQGSYGYTF
cdr3_nt: TGTGCCAGCTCACCACCACAGGGATCCTATGGCTACACCTTC
j_call: TRBJ1-2
cdr3_length: 14
v_call: TRBV18
d_call: .
clone_size: .

cdr3_aa: CASSLGSGETDTQYF
cdr3_nt: TGTGCCAGCAGCTTGGGTAGCGGGGAGACAGATACGCAGTATTTT
j_call: TRBJ2-3
cdr3_length: 15
v_call: TRBV5-4
d_call: TRBD2
clone_size: once

cdr3_aa: CATSDYDEQYF
cdr3_nt: TGTGCCACCAGTGATTATGACGAGCAGTACTTC
j_call: TRBJ2-7
cdr3_length: 11
v_call: TRBV24-1
d_call: .
clone_size: .

cdr3_aa: CASSLVGTSGGFGELFF
cdr3_nt: TGTGCCAGCAGCTTAGTGGGGACTAGCGGGGGGTTCGGGGAGCTGTTTTTT
j_call: TRBJ2-2
cdr3_length: 17
v_call: TRBV7-2
d_call: TRBD2
clone_size: once

cdr3_aa: CASSTRGWDTQYF
cdr3_nt: TGTGCCAGCAGTACGAGGGGGTGGGATACGCAGTATTTT
j_call: TRBJ2-3
cdr3_length: 13
v_call: TRBV6-2/TRBV6-3
d_call: .
clone_size: .

cdr3_aa: CASSSSTDTQYF
cdr3_nt: TGTGCCAGCAGCTCTAGCACAGATACGCAGTATTTT
j_call: TRBJ2-3
cdr3_length: 12
v_call: TRBV5-4
d_call: .
clone_size: .

cdr3_aa: CASSAAGRQETQYF
cdr3_nt: TGTGCCAGCAGTGCAGCGGGAAGACAAGAGACCCAGTACTTC
j_call: TRBJ2-5
cdr3_length: 14
v_call: TRBV25-1
d_call: TRBD2
clone_size: .

cdr3_aa: CSAITGGLYGYTF
cdr3_nt: TGCAGCGCCATAACAGGGGGCCTCTATGGCTACACCTTC
j_call: TRBJ1-2
cdr3_length: 13
v_call: TRBV29-1
d_call: TRBD1
clone_size: .

cdr3_aa: CAWMRTRQGRGNEQFF
cdr3_nt: TGTGCCTGGATGCGAACTCGACAGGGGAGAGGCAATGAGCAGTTCTTC
j_call: TRBJ2-1
cdr3_length: 16
v_call: TRBV30
d_call: TRBD1
clone_size: .

cdr3_aa: CASSLTQGHQPQHF
cdr3_nt: TGCGCCAGCAGCTTGACTCAGGGTCATCAGCCCCAGCATTTT
j_call: TRBJ1-5
cdr3_length: 14
v_call: TRBV5-1
d_call: .
clone_size: .

cdr3_aa: CASSPPTSRDTGELFF
cdr3_nt: TGTGCCAGCAGCCCGCCGACTAGTAGGGACACCGGGGAGCTGTTTTTT
j_call: TRBJ2-2
cdr3_length: 16
v_call: TRBV14
d_call: .
clone_size: .

cdr3_aa: CASSKLGDSNQPQHF
cdr3_nt: TGTGCCAGTAGTAAATTAGGGGATAGCAATCAGCCCCAGCATTTT
j_call: TRBJ1-5
cdr3_length: 15
v_call: TRBV19
d_call: .
clone_size: .

cdr3_aa: CASSQGVDSGNTIYF
cdr3_nt: TGCGCCAGCAGCCAAGGTGTAGACTCGGGAAACACCATATATTTT
j_call: TRBJ1-3
cdr3_length: 15
v_call: TRBV4-1
d_call: .
clone_size: .

cdr3_aa: CASSLVGVLNTEAFF
cdr3_nt: TGTGCCAGCAGCTTAGTTGGGGTCCTGAACACTGAAGCTTTCTTT
j_call: TRBJ1-1
cdr3_length: 15
v_call: TRBV7-2
d_call: .
clone_size: .